The rows below give T cell receptor beta chains drawn from one sample of a study of cytomegalovirus exposure and HLA in healthy donors. Some clones are missing from TCRdb's copy, which holds only in-frame ones; the method was immunoSEQ multiplex PCR. This sample carries under 200,000 clones, roughly 85% of them seen once, and the ten largest clones take 1.7%. The sequenced material came from PBMCs. Receptors originate from a woman under 30 in good health and CMV-seronegative. CDR3s include the opening cysteine and the closing phenylalanine or tryptophan. Each record gives: V gene, clone size, J gene, D gene, CDR3 protein, CDR3 DNA. D genes are given only for firm matches. Where a row states a size, it is once, few, many or the class of an expanded clone; other rows omit it.

>TRBV6-5|once|TRBJ1-2|TRBD1
CATSTGGGYTF
TGTGCCACAAGTACAGGGGGTGGCTACACCTTC
>TRBV28|NA|TRBJ2-1|TRBD2
CASSFLRLANEQFF
TGTGCCAGCAGTTTTCTCCGACTAGCGAACGAGCAGTTCTTC
>TRBV28|NA|TRBJ2-3|TRBD1
CASSWGTGLLTDTQYF
TGTGCCAGCAGTTGGGGGACAGGGCTCTTGACAGATACGCAGTATTTT
>TRBV7-2|NA|TRBJ1-5|NA
CASSSNALGGFSNQPQHF
TGTGCCAGCAGCTCAAATGCCTTGGGGGGTTTCAGCAATCAGCCCCAGCATTTT
>TRBV6-6|NA|TRBJ2-5|TRBD1
CASSYPGQLQETQYF
TGTGCCAGCAGTTACCCGGGACAGCTACAAGAGACCCAGTACTTC
>TRBV27|NA|TRBJ2-7|TRBD2
CASSLYPSGPGEQYF
TGTGCCAGCAGTTTGTACCCTAGCGGGCCTGGCGAGCAGTACTTC
>TRBV19|NA|TRBJ1-2|TRBD1
CASSIGQGSSLYGYTF
TGTGCCAGTAGTATCGGACAGGGGTCCTCTCTCTATGGCTACACCTTC
>TRBV14|NA|TRBJ2-1|NA
CASSQYLAGRDEQFF
TGTGCCAGCAGCCAGTATCTAGCTGGGCGGGATGAGCAGTTCTTC
>TRBV4-1|NA|TRBJ2-2|TRBD2
CASSQGYAGTRNTGELFF
TGCGCCAGCAGCCAAGGCTACGCCGGGACTAGAAACACCGGGGAGCTGTTTTTT
>TRBV12-5|NA|TRBJ1-1|NA
CASGFSRADTEAFF
TGTGCTAGTGGTTTCTCCAGGGCGGACACTGAAGCTTTCTTT
>TRBV7-8|NA|TRBJ2-5|TRBD1
CASSDLTGLGETQYF
TGTGCCAGCAGCGACCTGACAGGGCTCGGAGAGACCCAGTACTTC
>TRBV30|NA|TRBJ2-6|NA
CAWGGGDSGANVLTF
TGTGCCTGGGGAGGTGGGGACTCTGGGGCCAACGTCCTGACTTTC
>TRBV5-1|NA|TRBJ2-5|TRBD1
CASSHQGARETQYF
TGCGCCAGCAGCCACCAGGGGGCTAGGGAGACCCAGTACTTC
>TRBV5-1|NA|TRBJ1-1|TRBD1
CASSPRDSLNTEAFF
TGCGCCAGCAGCCCCCGGGACAGCCTGAACACTGAAGCTTTCTTT
>TRBV6-5|once|TRBJ2-2|NA
CASSPTSGVVGELFF
TGTGCCAGCAGTCCAACCTCAGGGGTCGTCGGGGAGCTGTTTTTT
>TRBV6-1|NA|TRBJ2-4|NA
CASSERGAKNIQYF
TGTGCCAGCAGTGAAAGGGGAGCCAAAAACATTCAGTACTTC
>TRBV28|NA|TRBJ1-1|NA
CASSSAGLMNTEAFF
TGTGCCAGCAGTTCGGCCGGGTTGATGAACACTGAAGCTTTCTTT
>TRBV4-3|NA|TRBJ2-7|TRBD1
CASSQDKDRSYEQYF
TGCGCCAGCAGCCAAGATAAGGACAGGAGCTACGAGCAGTACTTC
>TRBV11-3|NA|TRBJ2-7|TRBD1
CASSPTGDEQYF
TGTGCCAGCAGTCCTACAGGGGACGAGCAGTACTTC
>TRBV5-1|NA|TRBJ2-1|NA
CASSLAASWEEGNEQFF
TGCGCCAGCAGCTTGGCGGCTAGCTGGGAGGAGGGTAATGAGCAGTTCTTC
>TRBV2|NA|TRBJ2-1|TRBD2
CASSESLAGGYEQFF
TGTGCCAGCAGTGAAAGCCTAGCGGGTGGTTATGAGCAGTTCTTC
>TRBV6-5|NA|TRBJ1-1|NA
CASSRREEWAEAFF
TGTGCCAGCAGCCGGCGGGAGGAGTGGGCTGAAGCTTTCTTT
>TRBV10-2|NA|TRBJ2-7|TRBD2
CASGIDGGKYYEQYF
TGCGCCAGTGGGATTGACGGGGGGAAGTACTACGAGCAGTACTTC
>TRBV9|NA|TRBJ2-3|NA
CASSVGVITDTQYF
TGTGCCAGCAGCGTCGGGGTAATAACAGATACGCAGTATTTT
>TRBV2|NA|TRBJ2-3|NA
CASSVTGSTDTQYF
TGTGCCAGCAGTGTTACAGGAAGCACAGATACGCAGTATTTT
>TRBV19|NA|TRBJ1-1|NA
CASSPTGEGLRTITEAFF
TGTGCCAGTAGTCCTACCGGGGAAGGCTTACGGACGATCACTGAAGCTTTCTTT
>TRBV4-3|NA|TRBJ2-1|NA
CASSQVATSYNEQFF
TGCGCCAGCAGCCAAGTGGCGACTTCATACAATGAGCAGTTCTTC
>TRBV15|NA|TRBJ2-3|TRBD2
CATSGAGSTDTQYF
TGTGCCACCAGCGGAGCGGGGAGCACAGATACGCAGTATTTT
>TRBV4-3|NA|TRBJ2-7|NA
CASSQDSDSRAYEQYF
TGCGCCAGCAGCCAAGATTCGGACAGCCGAGCTTACGAGCAGTACTTC
>TRBV6-5|few|TRBJ2-7|NA
CASSPLQRGIYEQYF
TGTGCCAGCAGCCCGCTCCAACGGGGGATCTACGAGCAGTACTTC
>TRBV28|NA|TRBJ1-5|NA
CASSSHLRQVIFQPQHF
TGTGCCAGCAGTAGCCACCTAAGACAGGTTATTTTTCAGCCCCAGCATTTT
>TRBV7-2|NA|TRBJ1-2|TRBD1
CASSPGQGPYGYTF
TGTGCCAGCAGCCCCGGACAGGGACCCTATGGCTACACCTTC
>TRBV7-2|NA|TRBJ2-1|TRBD2
CASSRTPREAIHEQFF
TGTGCCAGCAGCCGGACCCCCCGGGAGGCAATTCATGAGCAGTTCTTC
>TRBV27|NA|TRBJ1-2|NA
CASSLSRVDSSGYTF
TGTGCCAGCAGTTTAAGTCGGGTCGATTCCTCTGGCTACACCTTC
>TRBV5-1|NA|TRBJ2-5|NA
CASSAGSEQETQYF
TGCGCCAGCAGCGCGGGGTCCGAGCAAGAGACCCAGTACTTC
>TRBV5-1|NA|TRBJ2-7|TRBD1
CASSVGDRAGEQYF
TGCGCCAGCAGCGTAGGCGACAGGGCCGGCGAGCAGTACTTC
>TRBV18|NA|TRBJ1-3|NA
CASSFSSSSGNTIYF
TGTGCCAGCTCATTTTCCTCGAGCTCTGGAAACACCATATATTTT
>TRBV5-6|NA|TRBJ2-7|TRBD2
CASSLGLAGLSSYEQYF
TGTGCCAGCAGCTTGGGCCTAGCGGGCCTAAGCTCCTACGAGCAGTACTTC
>TRBV25-1|once|TRBJ1-2|NA
CASSQTPTMRGYTF
TGTGCCAGCAGCCAGACACCGACTATGAGGGGCTACACCTTC
>TRBV7-9|NA|TRBJ2-7|NA
CASRSPGTFYEQYF
TGTGCCAGCAGGTCGCCGGGAACGTTCTACGAGCAGTACTTC
>TRBV18|NA|TRBJ1-2|TRBD1
CASSPGQGKRFNGYTF
TGTGCCAGCTCACCGGGACAGGGCAAAAGGTTCAATGGCTACACCTTC